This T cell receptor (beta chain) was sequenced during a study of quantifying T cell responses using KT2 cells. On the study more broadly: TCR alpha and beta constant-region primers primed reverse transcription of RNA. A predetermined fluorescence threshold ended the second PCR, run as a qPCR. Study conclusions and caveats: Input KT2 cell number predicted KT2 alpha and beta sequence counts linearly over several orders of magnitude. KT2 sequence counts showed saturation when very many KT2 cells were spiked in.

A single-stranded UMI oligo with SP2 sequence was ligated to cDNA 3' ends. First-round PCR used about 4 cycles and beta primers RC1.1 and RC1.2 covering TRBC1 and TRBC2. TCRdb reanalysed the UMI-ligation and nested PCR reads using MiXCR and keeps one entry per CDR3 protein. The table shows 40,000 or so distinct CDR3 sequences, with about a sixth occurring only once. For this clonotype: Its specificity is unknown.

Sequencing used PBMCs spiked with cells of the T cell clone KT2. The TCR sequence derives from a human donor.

The CDR3 loop is CSARGRGLNEKLFF. Here the CDR3 DNA reads TGCAGTGCTAGAGGGCGGGGACTTAATGAAAAACTGTTTTTT. The chain recombines TRBV20-1 with TRBJ1-4; possibly TRBD1 for D (5 bases). This CDR3 comprises 14 residues. Per germline, CDR1 DFQATT and CDR2 SNEGSKA (reference sequence). V lost 1 base and J lost 4, with 10 bases in between.